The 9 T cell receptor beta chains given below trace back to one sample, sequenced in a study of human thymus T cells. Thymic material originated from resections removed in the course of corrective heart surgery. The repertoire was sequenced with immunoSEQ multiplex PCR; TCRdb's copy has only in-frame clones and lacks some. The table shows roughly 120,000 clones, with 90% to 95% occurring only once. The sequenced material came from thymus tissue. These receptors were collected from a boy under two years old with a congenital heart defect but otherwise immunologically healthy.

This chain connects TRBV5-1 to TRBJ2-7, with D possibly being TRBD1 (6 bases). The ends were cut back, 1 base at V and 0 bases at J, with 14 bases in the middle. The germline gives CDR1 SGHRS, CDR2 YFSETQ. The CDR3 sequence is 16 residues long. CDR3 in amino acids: CASSLKTTGLSYEQYF. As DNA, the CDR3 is TGCGCCAGCAGCTTGAAAACGACAGGACTCTCCTACGAGCAGTACTTC. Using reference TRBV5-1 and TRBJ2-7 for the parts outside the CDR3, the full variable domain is KAGVTQTPRYLIKTRGQQVTLSCSPISGHRSVSWYQQTPGQGLQFLFEYFSETQRNKGNFPGRFSGRQFSNSRSEMNVSTLELGDSALYLCASSLKTTGLSYEQYFGPGTRLTVT.

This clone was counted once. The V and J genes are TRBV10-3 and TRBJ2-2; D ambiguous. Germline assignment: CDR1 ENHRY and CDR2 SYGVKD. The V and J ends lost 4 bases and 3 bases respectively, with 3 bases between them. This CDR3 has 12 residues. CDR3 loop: CAISGYTGELFF. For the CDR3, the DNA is TGTGCCATCAGTGGATACACCGGGGAGCTGTTTTTT.

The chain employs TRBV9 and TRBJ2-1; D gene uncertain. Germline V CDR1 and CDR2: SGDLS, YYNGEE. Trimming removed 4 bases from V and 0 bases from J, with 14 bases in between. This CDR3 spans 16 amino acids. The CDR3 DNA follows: TGTGCCAGCAGCCAAAATAGATACAGCTCCTACAATGAGCAGTTCTTC. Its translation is CASSQNRYSSYNEQFF. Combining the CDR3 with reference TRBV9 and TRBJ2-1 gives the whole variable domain DSGVTQTPKHLITATGQRVTLRCSPRSGDLSVYWYQQSLDQGLQFLIQYYNGEERAKGNILERFSAQQFPDLHSELNLSSLELGDSALYFCASSQNRYSSYNEQFFGPGTRLTVL.

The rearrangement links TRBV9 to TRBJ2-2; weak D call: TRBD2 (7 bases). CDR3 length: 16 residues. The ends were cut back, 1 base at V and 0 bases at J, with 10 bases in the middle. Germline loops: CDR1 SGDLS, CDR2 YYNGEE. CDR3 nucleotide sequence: TGTGCCAGCAGCGTATCGGGGGGCCCGAACACCGGGGAGCTGTTTTTT. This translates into CASSVSGGPNTGELFF.

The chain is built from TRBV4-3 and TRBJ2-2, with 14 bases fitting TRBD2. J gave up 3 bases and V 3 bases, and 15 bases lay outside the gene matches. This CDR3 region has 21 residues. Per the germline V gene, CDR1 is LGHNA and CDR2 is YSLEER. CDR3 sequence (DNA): TGCGCCAGCAGCCATTCCACTTTAGGACTAGCGGGGGGAGAAGACACCGGGGAGCTGTTTTTT. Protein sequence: CASSHSTLGLAGGEDTGELFF.

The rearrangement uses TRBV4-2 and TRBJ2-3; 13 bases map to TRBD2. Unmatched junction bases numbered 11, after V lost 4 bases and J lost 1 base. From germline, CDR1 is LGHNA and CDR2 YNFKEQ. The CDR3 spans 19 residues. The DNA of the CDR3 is TGTGCCAGCAGCCTCTCCCCGGGACTAGCGGGGACCCGCACAGATACGCAGTATTTT. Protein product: CASSLSPGLAGTRTDTQYF.

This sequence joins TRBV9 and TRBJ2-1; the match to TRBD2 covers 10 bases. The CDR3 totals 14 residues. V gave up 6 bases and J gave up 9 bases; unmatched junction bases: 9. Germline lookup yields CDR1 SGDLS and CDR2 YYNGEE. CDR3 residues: CASNERGGFSEQFF. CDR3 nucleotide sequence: TGTGCCAGCAACGAGCGGGGGGGCTTCTCTGAGCAGTTCTTC. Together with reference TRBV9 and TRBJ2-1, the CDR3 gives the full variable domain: DSGVTQTPKHLITATGQRVTLRCSPRSGDLSVYWYQQSLDQGLQFLIQYYNGEERAKGNILERFSAQQFPDLHSELNLSSLELGDSALYFCASNERGGFSEQFFGPGTRLTVL.

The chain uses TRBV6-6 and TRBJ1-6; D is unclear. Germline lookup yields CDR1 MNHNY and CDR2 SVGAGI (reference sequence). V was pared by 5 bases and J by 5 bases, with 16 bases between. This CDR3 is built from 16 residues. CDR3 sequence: CASSQYGPLNNSPLHF. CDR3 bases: TGTGCCAGCAGTCAATATGGCCCATTAAATAATTCACCCCTCCACTTT.

The CDR3 bases are TGTGCCAGCACCCCGTGGGGAGGCGAGACCCAGTACTTC. Translated, it gives CASTPWGGETQYF. The chain couples TRBV7-6 to TRBJ2-5; maybe TRBD2 (6 bases). The CDR3 totals 13 residues. CDR1 SGHVS and CDR2 FNYEAQ come from the germline V gene. With 7 bases removed from V and 5 bases from J, the gap between germline ends came to 14 bases. Based on the CDR3 plus reference TRBV7-6 and TRBJ2-5, the full variable domain is GAGVSQSPRYKVTKRGQDVALRCDPISGHVSLYWYRQALGQGPEFLTYFNYEAQQDKSGLPNDRFSAERPEGSISTLTIQRTEQRDSAMYRCASTPWGGETQYFGPGTRLLVL.